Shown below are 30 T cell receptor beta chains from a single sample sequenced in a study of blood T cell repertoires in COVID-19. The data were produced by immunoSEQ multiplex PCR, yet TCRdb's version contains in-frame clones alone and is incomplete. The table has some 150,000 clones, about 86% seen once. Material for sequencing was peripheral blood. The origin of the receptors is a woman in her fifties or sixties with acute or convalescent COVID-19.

Here the CDR3 reads CASRLAGAIEQFF. DNA for the CDR3: TGTGCCAGCAGGCTAGCGGGAGCTATTGAGCAGTTCTTC. The chain carries TRBV28 and TRBJ2-1; 10 bases agree with TRBD2. Germline CDR1 and CDR2: MDHEN and SYDVKM. V gave up 6 bases and J gave up 9 bases; unmatched junction bases: 5. This CDR3 has 13 residues. Full variable domain (missing parts from reference TRBV28 and TRBJ2-1): DVKVTQSSRYLVKRTGEKVFLECVQDMDHENMFWYRQDPGLGLRLIYFSYDVKMKEKGDIPEGYSVSREKKERFSLILESASTNQTSMYLCASRLAGAIEQFFGPGTRLTVL.

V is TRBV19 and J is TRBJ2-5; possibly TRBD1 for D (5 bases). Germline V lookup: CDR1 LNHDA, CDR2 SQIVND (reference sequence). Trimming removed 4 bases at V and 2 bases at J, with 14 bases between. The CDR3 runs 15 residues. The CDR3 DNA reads TGTGCCAGTAGTACCGGTGGGGCAGTACAAGAGACCCAGTACTTC. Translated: CASSTGGAVQETQYF.

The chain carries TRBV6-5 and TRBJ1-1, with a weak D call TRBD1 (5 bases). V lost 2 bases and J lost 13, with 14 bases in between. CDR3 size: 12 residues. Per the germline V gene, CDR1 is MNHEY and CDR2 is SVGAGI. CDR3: CASSYGGGAVFF. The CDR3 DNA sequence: TGTGCCAGCAGTTACGGGGGAGGGGCCGTTTTCTTT.

CDR3 in amino acids: CASSRDRASTNEKLFF. CDR3 DNA: TGTGCCAGCAGCCGGGACAGAGCGTCAACTAATGAAAAACTGTTTTTT. The V gene is TRBV7-2, the J gene TRBJ1-4; TRBD1 agrees at 7 bases. The CDR3 totals 16 residues. Germline V gives CDR1 SGHTA, CDR2 FQGNSA. Germline trimming cut 5 bases from V and 0 bases from J; bases unmatched to any gene: 6.

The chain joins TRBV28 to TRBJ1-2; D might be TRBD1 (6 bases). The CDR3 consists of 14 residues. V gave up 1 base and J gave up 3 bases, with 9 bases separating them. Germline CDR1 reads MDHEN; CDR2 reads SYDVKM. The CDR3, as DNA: TGTGCCAGCAGTTTATTATACAGGGACTATGGCTACACCTTC. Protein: CASSLLYRDYGYTF.

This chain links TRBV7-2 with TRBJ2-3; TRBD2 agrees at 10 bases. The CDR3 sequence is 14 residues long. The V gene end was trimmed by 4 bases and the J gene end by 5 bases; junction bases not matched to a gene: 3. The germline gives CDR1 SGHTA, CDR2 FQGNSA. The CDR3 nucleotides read TGTGCCAGCAGCTCCGGACTAGCGGTAGATACGCAGTATTTT. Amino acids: CASSSGLAVDTQYF.

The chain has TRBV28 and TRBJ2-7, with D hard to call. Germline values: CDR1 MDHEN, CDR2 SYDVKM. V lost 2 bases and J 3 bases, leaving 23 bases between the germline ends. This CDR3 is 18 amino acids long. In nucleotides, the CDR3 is TGTGCCAGCAGTTTAAGAGGCGTCCTCACCCCTGTGAGCTACGAGCAGTACTTC. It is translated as CASSLRGVLTPVSYEQYF.

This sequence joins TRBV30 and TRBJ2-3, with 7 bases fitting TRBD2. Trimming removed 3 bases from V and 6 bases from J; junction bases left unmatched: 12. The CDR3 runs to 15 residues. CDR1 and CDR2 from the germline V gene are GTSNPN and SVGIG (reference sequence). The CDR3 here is CAWRESGASPDTQYF. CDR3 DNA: TGTGCCTGGAGGGAAAGCGGGGCCTCACCGGATACGCAGTATTTT.

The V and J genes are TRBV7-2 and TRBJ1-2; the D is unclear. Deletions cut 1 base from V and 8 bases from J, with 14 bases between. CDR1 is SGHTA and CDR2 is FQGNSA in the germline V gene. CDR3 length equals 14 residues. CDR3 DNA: TGTGCCAGCAGCTTAGGGTCCGGGATGGGAGGCTACACCTTC. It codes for CASSLGSGMGGYTF.

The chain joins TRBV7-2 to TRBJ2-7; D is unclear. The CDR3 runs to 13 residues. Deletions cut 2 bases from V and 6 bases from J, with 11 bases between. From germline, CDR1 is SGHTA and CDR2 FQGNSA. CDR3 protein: CASSLFEPREQYF. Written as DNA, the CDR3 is TGTGCCAGCAGCTTATTTGAACCGCGCGAGCAGTACTTC.

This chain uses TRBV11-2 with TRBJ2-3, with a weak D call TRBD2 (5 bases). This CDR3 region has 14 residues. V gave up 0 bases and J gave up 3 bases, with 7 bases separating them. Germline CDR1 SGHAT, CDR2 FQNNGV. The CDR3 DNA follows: TGTGCCAGCAGCTTAGATGGCGGGACAGATACGCAGTATTTT. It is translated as CASSLDGGTDTQYF.

The CDR3 DNA reads as TGTGCCAGCATACAGACACCGCTCACAGATACGCAGTATTTT. This sequence encodes CASIQTPLTDTQYF. This chain joins TRBV28 and TRBJ2-3; unclear D gene. The CDR3 extends over 14 amino acids. CDR1 is MDHEN, CDR2 SYDVKM, per germline. V was shortened by 7 bases and J by 2 bases, with 13 bases between the two germline ends.

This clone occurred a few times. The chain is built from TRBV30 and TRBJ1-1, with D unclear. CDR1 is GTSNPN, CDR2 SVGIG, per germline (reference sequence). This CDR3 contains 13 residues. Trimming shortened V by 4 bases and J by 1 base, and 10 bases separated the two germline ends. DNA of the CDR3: TGTGCCTGGACTAGATCGCGGAACACTGAAGCTTTCTTT. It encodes CAWTRSRNTEAFF.

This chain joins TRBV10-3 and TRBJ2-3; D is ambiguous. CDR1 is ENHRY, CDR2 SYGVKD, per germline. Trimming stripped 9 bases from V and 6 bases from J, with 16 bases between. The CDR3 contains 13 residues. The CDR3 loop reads CAISPKQADTQYF. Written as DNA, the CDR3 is TGTGCCATTTCGCCCAAGCAGGCGGATACGCAGTATTTT.

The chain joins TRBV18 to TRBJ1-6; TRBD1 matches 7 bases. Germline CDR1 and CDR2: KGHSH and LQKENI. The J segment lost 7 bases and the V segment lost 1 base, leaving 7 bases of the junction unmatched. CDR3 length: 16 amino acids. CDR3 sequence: CASSPQNRGGNSPLHF. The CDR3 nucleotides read TGTGCCAGCTCACCACAAAACAGGGGCGGGAATTCACCCCTCCACTTT.

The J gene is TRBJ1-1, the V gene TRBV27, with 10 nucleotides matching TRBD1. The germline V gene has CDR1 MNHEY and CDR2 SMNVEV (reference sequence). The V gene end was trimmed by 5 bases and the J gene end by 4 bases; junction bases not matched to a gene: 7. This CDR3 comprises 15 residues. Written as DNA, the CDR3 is TGTGCCAGCAGTCCCCGACAGGGGGCGACCACTGAAGCTTTCTTT. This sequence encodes CASSPRQGATTEAFF.

The CDR3 DNA is TGTGCCAGCAGCCCCCAGGGCACTTTGAACACTGAAGCTTTCTTT. Protein product: CASSPQGTLNTEAFF. The V call is TRBV7-9, the J call TRBJ1-1; maybe TRBD1 (5 bases). Germline loops: CDR1 SEHNR, CDR2 FQNEAQ (reference sequence). This CDR3 contains 15 residues. V was shortened by 5 bases and J by 0 bases, with 13 bases between the two germline ends.

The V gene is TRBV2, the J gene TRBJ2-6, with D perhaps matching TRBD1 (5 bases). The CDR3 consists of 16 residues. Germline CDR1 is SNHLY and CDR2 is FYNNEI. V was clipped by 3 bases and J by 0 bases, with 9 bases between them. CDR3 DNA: TGTGCCAGCAGTGATTACAGGAGCTCTGGGGCCAACGTCCTGACTTTC. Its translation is CASSDYRSSGANVLTF. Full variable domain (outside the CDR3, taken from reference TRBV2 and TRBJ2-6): EPEVTQTPSHQVTQMGQEVILRCVPISNHLYFYWYRQILGQKVEFLVSFYNNEISEKSEIFDDQFSVERPDGSNFTLKIRSTKLEDSAMYFCASSDYRSSGANVLTFGAGSRLTVL.

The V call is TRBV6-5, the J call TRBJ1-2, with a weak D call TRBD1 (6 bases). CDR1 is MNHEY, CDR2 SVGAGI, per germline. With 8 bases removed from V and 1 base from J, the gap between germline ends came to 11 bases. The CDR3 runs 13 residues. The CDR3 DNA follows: TGTGCCAGCCGGGACACCATTAACTATGGCTACACCTTC. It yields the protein CASRDTINYGYTF.

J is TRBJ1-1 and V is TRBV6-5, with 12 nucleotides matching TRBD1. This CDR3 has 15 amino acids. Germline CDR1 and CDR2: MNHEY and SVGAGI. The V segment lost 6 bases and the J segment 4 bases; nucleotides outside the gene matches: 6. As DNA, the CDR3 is TGTGCCAGCAGCCGGGACAGGGGGCATTTCACTGAAGCTTTCTTT. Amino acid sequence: CASSRDRGHFTEAFF.

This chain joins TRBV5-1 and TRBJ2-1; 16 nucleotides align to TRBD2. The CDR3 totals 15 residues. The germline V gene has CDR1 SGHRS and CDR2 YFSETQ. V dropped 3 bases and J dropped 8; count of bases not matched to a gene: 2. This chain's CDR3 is CASSSGTSGRDEQFF. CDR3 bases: TGCGCCAGCAGCTCCGGGACTAGCGGGAGGGATGAGCAGTTCTTC.

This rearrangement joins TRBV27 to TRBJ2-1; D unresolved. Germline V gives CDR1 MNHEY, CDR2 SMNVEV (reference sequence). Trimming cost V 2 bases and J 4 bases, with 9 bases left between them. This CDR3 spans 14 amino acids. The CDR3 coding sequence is TGTGCCAGCAGTTTAGCTGGAGTATACAATGAGCAGTTCTTC. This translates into CASSLAGVYNEQFF.

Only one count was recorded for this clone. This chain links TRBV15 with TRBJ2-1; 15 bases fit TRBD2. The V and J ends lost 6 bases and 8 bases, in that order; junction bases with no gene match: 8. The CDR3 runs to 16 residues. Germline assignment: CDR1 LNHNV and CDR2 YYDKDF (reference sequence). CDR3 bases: TGTGCCACCAGAAAACCTGGGACTAGCGGGAGGTATGAGCAGTTCTTC. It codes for CATRKPGTSGRYEQFF.

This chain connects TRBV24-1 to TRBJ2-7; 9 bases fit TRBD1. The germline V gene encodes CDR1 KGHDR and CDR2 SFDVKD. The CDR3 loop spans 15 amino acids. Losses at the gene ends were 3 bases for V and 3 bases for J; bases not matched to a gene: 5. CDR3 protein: CATSDPPGQGYEQYF. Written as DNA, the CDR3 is TGTGCCACCAGTGATCCACCGGGACAGGGCTACGAGCAGTACTTC.

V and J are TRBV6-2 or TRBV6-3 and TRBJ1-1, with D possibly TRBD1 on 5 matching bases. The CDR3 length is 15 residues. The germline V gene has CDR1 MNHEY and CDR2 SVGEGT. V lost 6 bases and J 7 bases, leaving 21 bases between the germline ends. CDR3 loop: CASSLHPPGSREAFF. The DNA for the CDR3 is TGTGCCAGCAGCCTACACCCCCCAGGGTCCCGTGAAGCTTTCTTT.

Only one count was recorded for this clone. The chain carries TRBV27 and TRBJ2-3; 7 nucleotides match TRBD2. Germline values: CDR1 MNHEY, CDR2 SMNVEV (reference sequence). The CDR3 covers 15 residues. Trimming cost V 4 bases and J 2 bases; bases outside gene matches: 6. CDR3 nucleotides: TGTGCCAGCAGTTCCCAGCGGGGAAACACAGATACGCAGTATTTT. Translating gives CASSSQRGNTDTQYF.

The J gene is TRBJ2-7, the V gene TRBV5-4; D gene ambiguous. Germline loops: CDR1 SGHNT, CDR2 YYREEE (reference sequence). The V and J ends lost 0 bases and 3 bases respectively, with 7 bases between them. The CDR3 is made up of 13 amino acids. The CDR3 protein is CASSLDEIYEQYF. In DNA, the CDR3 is TGTGCCAGCAGCTTGGACGAGATCTACGAGCAGTACTTC.

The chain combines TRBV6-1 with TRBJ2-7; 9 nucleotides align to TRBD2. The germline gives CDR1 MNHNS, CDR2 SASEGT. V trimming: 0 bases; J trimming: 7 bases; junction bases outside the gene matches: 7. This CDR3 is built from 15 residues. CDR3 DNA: TGTGCCAGCAGTGAAGCTGCGGGAGGGCCTCGGGAGCAGTACTTC. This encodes CASSEAAGGPREQYF.

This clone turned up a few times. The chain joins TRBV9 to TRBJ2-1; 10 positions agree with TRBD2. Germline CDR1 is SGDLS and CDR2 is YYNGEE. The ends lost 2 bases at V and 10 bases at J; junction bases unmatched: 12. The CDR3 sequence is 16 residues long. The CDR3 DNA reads TGTGCCAGCAGCGTTGGAATCGGGACTAGCGCCTACGAGCAGTTCTTC. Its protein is CASSVGIGTSAYEQFF.

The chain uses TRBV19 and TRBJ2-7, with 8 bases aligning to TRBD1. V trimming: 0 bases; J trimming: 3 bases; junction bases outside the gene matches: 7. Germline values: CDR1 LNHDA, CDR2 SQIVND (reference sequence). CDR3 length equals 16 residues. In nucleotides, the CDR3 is TGTGCCAGTAGTATAGATCAGGGGGCGCGGCTCTACGAGCAGTACTTC. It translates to CASSIDQGARLYEQYF. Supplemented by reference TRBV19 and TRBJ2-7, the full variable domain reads DGGITQSPKYLFRKEGQNVTLSCEQNLNHDAMYWYRQDPGQGLRLIYYSQIVNDFQKGDIAEGYSVSREKKESFPLTVTSAQKNPTAFYLCASSIDQGARLYEQYFGPGTRLTVT.